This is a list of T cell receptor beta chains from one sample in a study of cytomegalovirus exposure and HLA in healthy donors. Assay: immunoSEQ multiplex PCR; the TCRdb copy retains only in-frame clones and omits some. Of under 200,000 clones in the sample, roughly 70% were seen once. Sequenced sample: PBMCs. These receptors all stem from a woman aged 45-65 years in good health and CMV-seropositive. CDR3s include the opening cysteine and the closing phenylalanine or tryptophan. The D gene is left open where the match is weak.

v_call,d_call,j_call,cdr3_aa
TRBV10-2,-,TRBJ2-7,CASSAQGDEQYF
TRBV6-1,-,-,CASSEGPARRFSDEQYF
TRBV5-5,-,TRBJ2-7,CASSLAEQSYEQYF
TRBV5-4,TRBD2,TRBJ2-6,CASSLGRTSGGNGANVLTF
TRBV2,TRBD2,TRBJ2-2,CASSEWGRDTGELFF
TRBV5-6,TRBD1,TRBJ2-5,CASSLTTGVGETQYF
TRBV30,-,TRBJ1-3,CAWSISVISSGNTIYF
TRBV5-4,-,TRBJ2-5,CASSRGDRSQETQYF
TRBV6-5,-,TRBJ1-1,CAISTEMNTEAFF
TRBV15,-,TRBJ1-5,CATSGGIVGDQPQHF
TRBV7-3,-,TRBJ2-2,CASSPQVSGELFF
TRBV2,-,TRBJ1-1,CASTLGGDTEAFF
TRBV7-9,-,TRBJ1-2,CASSLGGYGYTF
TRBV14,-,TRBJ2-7,CASSKGLGLAYEQYF
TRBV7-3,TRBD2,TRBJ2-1,CASSLGLAGGQGEQFF
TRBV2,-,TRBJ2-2,CASSKGVTGELFF
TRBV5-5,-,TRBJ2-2,CAGSRGFTGELFF
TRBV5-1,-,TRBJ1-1,CASSLDRADTEAFF
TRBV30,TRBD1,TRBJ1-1,CAWSTGVNTEAFF
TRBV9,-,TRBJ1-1,CASSLEGVGTEAFF
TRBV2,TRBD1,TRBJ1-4,CASSEQGATNEKLFF
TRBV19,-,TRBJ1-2,CASSTTTGQYGYTF
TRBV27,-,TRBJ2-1,CASSFSGLGNEQFF
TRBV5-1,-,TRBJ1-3,CASSLPGTGNTIYF
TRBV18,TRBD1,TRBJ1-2,CASSPARTGSIKPDGYTF
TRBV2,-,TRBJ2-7,CASSEAGGGPYEQYF
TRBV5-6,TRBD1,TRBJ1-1,CASSPGQGLRNTEAFF
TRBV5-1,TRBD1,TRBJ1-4,CASNQGASNEKLFF
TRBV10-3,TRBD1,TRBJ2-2,CAIRDTDRGDAGELFF
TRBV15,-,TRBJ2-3,CATSRGQAGLTDTQYF
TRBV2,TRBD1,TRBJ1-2,CASSGTGGYTNYGYTF
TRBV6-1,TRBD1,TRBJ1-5,CASSEARRGLFQPQHF
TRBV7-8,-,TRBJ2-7,CASSLGGPYEQYF
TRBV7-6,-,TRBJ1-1,CASSPAGPWGNTEAFF
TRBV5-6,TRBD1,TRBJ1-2,CASSPTGNYGYTF
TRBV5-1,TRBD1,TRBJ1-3,CASSLEGTGGLSGNTIYF
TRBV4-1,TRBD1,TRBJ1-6,CASSPDREGSPLHF
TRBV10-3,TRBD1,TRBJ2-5,CAISTPTGGRETQYF
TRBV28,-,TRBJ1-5,CASSYGGGRDYQPQHF
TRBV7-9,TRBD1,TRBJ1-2,CASSSSTGNNYGYTF
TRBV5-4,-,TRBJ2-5,CASSLAKDSGETQYF
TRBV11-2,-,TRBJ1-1,CASSFSQGNTEAFF
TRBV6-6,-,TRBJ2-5,CASSYEAEYQETQYF
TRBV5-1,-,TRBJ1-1,CASSLRGTEAFF
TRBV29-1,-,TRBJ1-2,CSVEDRQGLGYTF
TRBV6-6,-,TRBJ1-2,CASSYSTATNYGYTF
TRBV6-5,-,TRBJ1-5,CASSRQVGNQPQHF
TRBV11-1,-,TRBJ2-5,CASSFGSQETQYF
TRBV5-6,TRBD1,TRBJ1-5,CASSRGQPKVRPQHF
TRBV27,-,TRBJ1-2,CASSLGRSNYGYTF
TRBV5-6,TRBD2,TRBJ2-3,CASSRGGTGGPDTQYF
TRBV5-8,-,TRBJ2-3,CASSWGGRSTDTQYF
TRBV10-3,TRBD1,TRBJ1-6,CAISADQQGRNSPLHF
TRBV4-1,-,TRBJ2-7,CASSHPTPPSSEQYF